This T cell receptor (beta chain) was recovered during a study of blood T cell repertoires in COVID-19. Only in-frame clones appear in the TCRdb table, and some are missing; sequencing was by immunoSEQ multiplex PCR. The sample holds 200,000 to 250,000 clones, around four fifths seen once. The TCR sequence derives from an older woman with COVID-19, enrolled during active disease. The sample was peripheral blood.

The CDR3 nucleotides read TGTGCCAGCAGTACCGAGGGGGGAGCGGGAAACTACGAGCAGTACTTC. It translates to CASSTEGGAGNYEQYF. This chain joins TRBV28 and TRBJ2-7; D possibly corresponds to TRBD2 (7 bases). The germline gives CDR1 MDHEN, CDR2 SYDVKM. The CDR3 runs to 16 residues. V was shortened by 5 bases and J by 3 bases, with 20 bases between the two germline ends.